These 2 T cell receptor beta chains share one sample of origin, sequenced in a study of blood T cell repertoires in COVID-19. Assay: immunoSEQ multiplex PCR; the TCRdb copy retains only in-frame clones and omits some. The sample records some 250,000 clones, around nine tenths being singletons. Sequenced sample: peripheral blood. The receptor set was obtained from a middle-aged woman who had recovered from COVID-19.

The chain uses TRBV10-3 and TRBJ1-6; possibly TRBD1 for D (6 bases). The CDR3 contains 15 residues. Germline CDR1 ENHRY, CDR2 SYGVKD. V was clipped by 10 bases and J by 5 bases, with 18 bases between them. DNA for the CDR3: TGTGCCACCTCCGGGGGGGGGCCAAATAATTCACCCCTCCACTTT. Protein: CATSGGGPNNSPLHF.

This chain joins TRBV29-1 and TRBJ2-7; 10 bases map to TRBD2. V lost 2 bases and J lost 0; bases outside the gene matches: 10. The germline V gene has CDR1 SQVTM and CDR2 ANQGSEA. The CDR3 contains 17 residues. The CDR3 DNA reads as TGCAGCGTTGAATACCCCGGGAGCGGGGGGGACTCCTACGAGCAGTACTTC. Encoded protein: CSVEYPGSGGDSYEQYF.